These 15 T cell receptor beta chains were all obtained from the same sample, sequenced in a study of neurological immune-mediated disorders. Using its own MiXCR run on the 5' RACE reads, TCRdb lists one record per CDR3 protein. The sample shows approximately 49,000 distinct CDR3 sequences, about 9.1% of them seen only once. Time point: longitudinal time-point 1 (baseline). Material: PBMCs. The receptor source for this set is a woman aged 40 to 50 in good health.

This clonotype was seen at least ten times. This chain uses TRBV5-1 with TRBJ1-1, with D uncertain. This CDR3 is 15 amino acids long. Germline V gene data show CDR1 as SGHRS and CDR2 as YFSETQ. Trimming shortened V by 6 bases and J by 0 bases, and 15 bases separated the two germline ends. CDR3 in amino acids: CASTLSPSMNTEAFF. The CDR3 nucleotides are TGCGCCAGCACACTATCTCCGTCGATGAACACTGAAGCTTTCTTT.

This clonotype was found many times. The chain links TRBV5-1 to TRBJ2-3; D is tentatively TRBD1 or TRBD2 (5 bases each). V lost 2 bases to trimming and J lost 4 bases, with 17 bases between them. Germline values: CDR1 SGHRS, CDR2 YFSETQ. The CDR3 length is 16 residues. The chain's CDR3 is CASSFRDRRHPDTQYF. The CDR3 DNA reads TGCGCCAGCAGCTTTAGGGACCGACGGCACCCAGATACGCAGTATTTT. Filled out from reference TRBV5-1 and TRBJ2-3, the complete variable domain reads KAGVTQTPRYLIKTRGQQVTLSCSPISGHRSVSWYQQTPGQGLQFLFEYFSETQRNKGNFPGRFSGRQFSNSRSEMNVSTLELGDSALYLCASSFRDRRHPDTQYFGPGTRLTVL.

The rearrangement joins TRBV15 to TRBJ2-7, with 7 bases matching TRBD2. The CDR3 is made up of 14 amino acids. Germline assignment: CDR1 LNHNV and CDR2 YYDKDF (reference sequence). J was trimmed by 3 bases and V by 3 bases; bases with no gene match: 5. CDR3: CATSSPAGLYEQYF. DNA of the CDR3: TGTGCCACCAGCAGCCCAGCGGGGCTCTACGAGCAGTACTTC.

The rearrangement joins TRBV29-1 to TRBJ1-2; D is perhaps TRBD1 (6 bases). In germline, CDR1 is SQVTM, CDR2 ANQGSEA. V lost 1 base, J lost 0 bases, and 12 bases lay in between. The CDR3 extends over 15 amino acids. The CDR3, as DNA: TGCAGCGTTGAAGGCAGGGGACTAGCTAACTATGGCTACACCTTC. Protein sequence: CSVEGRGLANYGYTF.

Ten or more counts support this clonotype. This rearrangement joins TRBV20-1 to TRBJ2-7; TRBD2 might be the D (6 bases). V shed 2 bases and J shed 2 bases, with 10 bases lying between them. This CDR3 region has 13 residues. Germline V lookup: CDR1 DFQATT, CDR2 SNEGSKA (reference sequence). CDR3: CSARLAPTYEQYF. CDR3 bases: TGCAGTGCTAGACTAGCGCCTACCTACGAGCAGTACTTC.

There are many counts of this clonotype. The gene calls are TRBV20-1 and TRBJ2-3; a possible D gene is TRBD1 (6 bases). This CDR3 has 14 residues. The V end was cut by 3 bases, the J end by 4 bases, with 14 bases between. CDR1 and CDR2 from the germline V gene are DFQATT and SNEGSKA (reference sequence). The CDR3 DNA follows: TGCAGTGCTAGGCCGGACAGACATTCAGATACGCAGTATTTT. It codes for CSARPDRHSDTQYF.

Ten or more counts support this clonotype. V is TRBV7-6 and J is TRBJ2-5; D ambiguous. Germline V gene lookup returns CDR1 SGHVS and CDR2 FNYEAQ. The V end was cut by 4 bases, the J end by 5 bases, with 8 bases between. The CDR3 has 12 amino acids. This CDR3 is CASSSSRETQYF. In nucleotides, the CDR3 is TGTGCCAGCAGCTCCTCAAGGGAGACCCAGTACTTC. The full variable domain, in which reference TRBV7-6 and TRBJ2-5 provide the parts outside the CDR3, is GAGVSQSPRYKVTKRGQDVALRCDPISGHVSLYWYRQALGQGPEFLTYFNYEAQQDKSGLPNDRFSAERPEGSISTLTIQRTEQRDSAMYRCASSSSRETQYFGPGTRLLVL.

In its sample, this clonotype was seen many times. CDR3: CSANPQRDPTDTQYF. DNA of the CDR3: TGCAGTGCTAACCCCCAGCGGGACCCGACAGATACGCAGTATTTT. The chain links TRBV20-1 to TRBJ2-3; 7 bases map to TRBD2. Germline CDR1 and CDR2: DFQATT and SNEGSKA (reference sequence). V lost 4 bases and J lost 3; bases outside the gene matches: 10. CDR3 size: 15 residues.

This clonotype was recorded at least ten times. The chain uses TRBV24-1 and TRBJ2-1; the D is unclear. V dropped 5 bases and J dropped 6 bases, with 13 bases sitting between them. Looked up from germline, CDR1 is KGHDR and CDR2 is SFDVKD. The CDR3 is 14 amino acids. CDR3 protein: CATSGTGYPNEQFF. CDR3 in DNA: TGTGCCACCAGTGGAACCGGCTACCCCAATGAGCAGTTCTTC.

This clonotype was counted at least ten times. CDR3 region: CSATLGSSGANEQFF. CDR3 nucleotides: TGCAGTGCTACCCTTGGGTCTAGCGGGGCCAATGAGCAGTTCTTC. The V and J genes are TRBV20-1 and TRBJ2-1; 9 bases agree with TRBD2. Per the germline V gene, CDR1 is DFQATT and CDR2 is SNEGSKA (reference sequence). The ends lost 4 bases at V and 6 bases at J; junction bases unmatched: 10. This CDR3 region has 15 residues.

This clonotype was seen repeatedly, ten times or more. The chain carries TRBV6-6 and TRBJ1-6; 7 bases are shared with TRBD1. The CDR3 loop spans 19 amino acids. Germline V gene sequence: CDR1 MNHNY, CDR2 SVGAGI (reference sequence). V gave up 3 bases and J gave up 4 bases; unmatched junction bases: 15. The DNA of the CDR3 is TGTGCCAGCAGTTATAAAGGGACAGCAGCAGGGTTATATAATTCACCCCTCCACTTT. It is translated as CASSYKGTAAGLYNSPLHF.

This clonotype appeared many times. The V gene is TRBV12-3 or TRBV12-4, the J gene TRBJ1-1; 9 bases fit TRBD1. The CDR3 is made up of 14 amino acids. Trimming removed 5 bases from V and 5 bases from J; junction bases left unmatched: 6. The CDR3 reads CASSPTGGWTEAFF. CDR3 nucleotides: TGTGCCAGCAGTCCCACAGGGGGCTGGACTGAAGCTTTCTTT.

Many counts were recorded for this clonotype. The V call is TRBV10-3, the J call TRBJ2-7, with D unresolved. Germline lookup yields CDR1 ENHRY and CDR2 SYGVKD. Trimming left V 6 bases short and J 4 bases short, with 10 bases between. CDR3 size: 12 residues. DNA of the CDR3: TGTGCCATCAGATTGGACGGTTACGAGCAGTACTTC. As protein: CAIRLDGYEQYF.

Written as DNA, the CDR3 is TGCAGTGCTAGAGATCAGTTGGGCAGGGGTAGTGGCTACACCTTC. Protein: CSARDQLGRGSGYTF. The V and J genes are TRBV20-1 and TRBJ1-2; maybe TRBD1 (6 bases). Trimming shortened V by 0 bases and J by 7 bases, and 18 bases separated the two germline ends. Germline V CDR1 and CDR2: DFQATT, SNEGSKA (reference sequence). The CDR3 length is 15 residues.

Ten or more counts support this clonotype. The chain employs TRBV7-2 and TRBJ2-1; TRBD1 matches 11 bases. Germline V gene sequence: CDR1 SGHTA, CDR2 FQGNSA. Trimming took 4 bases from V and 9 from J; bases not matched to a gene: 17. The CDR3 has 18 amino acids. In DNA, the CDR3 is TGTGCCAGCAGCTATACCCCGCCCGGGACAGGGGGATTGGGTGAGCAGTTCTTC. This codes for CASSYTPPGTGGLGEQFF.